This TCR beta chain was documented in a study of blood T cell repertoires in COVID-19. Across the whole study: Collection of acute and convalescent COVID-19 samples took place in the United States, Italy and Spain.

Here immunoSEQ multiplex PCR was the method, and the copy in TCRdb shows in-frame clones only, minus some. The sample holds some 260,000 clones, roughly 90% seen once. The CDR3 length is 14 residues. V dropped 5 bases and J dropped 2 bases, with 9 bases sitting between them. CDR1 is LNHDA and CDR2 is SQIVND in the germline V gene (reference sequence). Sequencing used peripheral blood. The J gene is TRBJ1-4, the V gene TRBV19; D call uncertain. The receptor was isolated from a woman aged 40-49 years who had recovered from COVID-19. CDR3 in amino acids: CASSFRGTNEKLFF. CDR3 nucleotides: TGTGCCAGTAGTTTCCGCGGGACTAATGAAAAACTGTTTTTT.